This T cell receptor (beta chain) was sequenced in a study of molecular identifiers for immune sequencing clone quantification. Notes on the study in general: Highly expanded clone sizes could be underestimated by identical TCR molecules that share a barcode. In naive cells, clones above 20 RNA copies held under 1% of molecules, whereas in effector cells they held over 97%.

In preparing bulk TCR libraries, previously described methods and listed TCR primers were used. TCRdb itself ran the PCR reads through MiXCR, one entry per CDR3 protein. The profile covers around 470,000 distinct CDR3 sequences, with roughly 23% appearing a single time and 0.84% taken by the ten largest. The J segment lost 5 bases and the V segment lost 0 bases, leaving 4 bases of the junction unmatched. The CDR3 covers 14 residues. The germline V gene encodes CDR1 SGDLS and CDR2 YYNGEE. This clonotype has only a few counts. What it binds is not known. This clonotype was sampled from a human donor in good health. Some libraries in this study had Jurkat cell RNA spiked in. Source material: naive CD8+ T cells from blood, with Jurkat cell RNA spiked in. Subset noted: FACS-sorted CD8+CD4-CCR7+CD45RA+ naive T cells. This sequence joins TRBV9 and TRBJ2-7, with TRBD2 identical over 8 bases. In DNA form, the CDR3 reads TGTGCCAGCAGCGTAGCGGGACTAGGAGACGAGCAGTACTTC. It specifies CASSVAGLGDEQYF.